This is a list of T cell receptor beta chains from one sample in a study of T cell responses to AZD1222 COVID-19 vaccine. Measured with immunoSEQ multiplex PCR; TCRdb has only the in-frame clones, and not every one. This sample has 100,000 to 150,000 clones, with over 90% found just once. The sequenced sample was peripheral blood, obtained on day 0 of AZD1222 vaccination. The origin of the receptors is an adult in good health. Each CDR3 is given without its conserved first and last residue. Rows give clone size only sometimes, using once, few, many, or a class for an expanded clone.

V	size	J	CDR3
TRBV25-1	NA	TRBJ2-1	ASSEGTNEQF
TRBV6-5	NA	TRBJ2-7	ASSYGAGASYEQY
TRBV19	NA	TRBJ2-7	ASSLGLAGGEQY
TRBV9	NA	TRBJ2-3	ASSVVSGRDTDTQY
TRBV20-1	NA	TRBJ1-5	SASSGGDNQPQH
TRBV6-1	NA	TRBJ1-3	ASSEAGKNTIY
TRBV7-2	NA	TRBJ2-1	ASSLLVHEQF
TRBV6-4	NA	TRBJ2-3	ASSDPKGRGWSSTDTQY
TRBV29-1	NA	TRBJ1-6	SVEDPTGRIH
TRBV5-1	NA	TRBJ1-1	ASSPGVILNWNTEAF
TRBV7-6	NA	TRBJ1-1	ASSLDGQRREAF
TRBV5-1	NA	TRBJ2-1	ASSWGGGNNEQF
TRBV7-3	NA	TRBJ2-1	ASSPGPLTGNEQF
TRBV19	NA	TRBJ2-3	ASRRGTGITDTQY
TRBV9	NA	TRBJ2-7	ASRGRERDPYEQY
TRBV5-6	NA	TRBJ1-1	ASRRQEMNTEAF
TRBV3-1/TRBV3-2	NA	TRBJ1-1	ASSPGQGAGDTEAF
TRBV5-4	NA	TRBJ2-5	ASSLRETQY
TRBV11-2	NA	TRBJ1-2	ASSLSATYYGYT
TRBV14	NA	TRBJ2-1	ASSRTGYNEQF
TRBV18	NA	TRBJ1-4	ASSPRQGGATQKLF
TRBV14	NA	TRBJ2-7	ASSREGLAGVYEQY
TRBV7-3	NA	TRBJ1-2	ASSLGARGTNYGYT
TRBV7-9	NA	TRBJ1-5	ASSKEQGPVQPQH
TRBV19	once	TRBJ1-5	ASSSYRAGNQPQH
TRBV4-1	NA	TRBJ2-7	ASSQETGETYEQY
TRBV6-2/TRBV6-3	NA	TRBJ1-2	ASSTDRDRLGPYGYT
TRBV19	NA	TRBJ1-5	ASRAGGRNNQPQH
TRBV6-6	NA	TRBJ2-1	ASRRTGTSGRHEQF
TRBV20-1	NA	TRBJ2-2	SASGLAAKPRTGELF
TRBV10-3	NA	TRBJ1-6	AISESTPGVPLNSPLH
TRBV12-5	NA	TRBJ2-1	ASGRSRVGNEQF
TRBV6-5	NA	TRBJ1-3	ASSYSWQGNTIY
TRBV28	NA	TRBJ1-1	ASSLLGPVEAF
TRBV19	NA	TRBJ2-1	ASSSSGTRISYNEQF
TRBV5-4	NA	TRBJ2-3	ASSREADTQY
TRBV7-9	NA	TRBJ1-2	ASSLVGGGYGYT
TRBV5-1	NA	TRBJ2-3	ASGRGTGGTDTQY
TRBV4-1	NA	TRBJ2-7	ASSPGQGASEQY
TRBV13	NA	TRBJ1-2	ASSLPPQGDRRLYGYT
TRBV5-4	NA	TRBJ1-2	ASRPAGLSNYGYT
TRBV28	NA	TRBJ2-2	ASRPSTGTGELF
TRBV6-5	NA	TRBJ1-4	AISWSSTTNEKLF
TRBV4-1	once	TRBJ2-7	ASSQAPASSSYEQY
TRBV19	NA	TRBJ2-7	ASSPGVPDEQY
TRBV15	NA	TRBJ2-1	ATRSFGNDEQF
TRBV4-1	NA	TRBJ1-2	ASSQDRSGRSGYT
TRBV7-9	NA	TRBJ2-3	ASSPGADTQY
TRBV7-9	NA	TRBJ1-3	ASSPSYSGNTIY
TRBV6-1	NA	TRBJ2-5	ASSGGPAGNEETQY
TRBV6-5	NA	TRBJ1-2	ASSPRTGVYGYT
TRBV28	NA	TRBJ1-5	ASHVGGNQPQH
TRBV5-8	NA	TRBJ2-7	ASSLHPGAEQY
TRBV3-1/TRBV3-2	NA	TRBJ2-4	ASSQVEGAKNIQY
TRBV18	NA	TRBJ1-1	ASSQGGVRDTEAF
TRBV2	NA	TRBJ1-2	ASSEATTGLYGYT
TRBV5-6	NA	TRBJ1-5	ASSLAGTENQPQH
TRBV19	NA	TRBJ2-7	ASGEWTGVAEQY
TRBV5-6	NA	TRBJ2-2	ASSLGGAGELF